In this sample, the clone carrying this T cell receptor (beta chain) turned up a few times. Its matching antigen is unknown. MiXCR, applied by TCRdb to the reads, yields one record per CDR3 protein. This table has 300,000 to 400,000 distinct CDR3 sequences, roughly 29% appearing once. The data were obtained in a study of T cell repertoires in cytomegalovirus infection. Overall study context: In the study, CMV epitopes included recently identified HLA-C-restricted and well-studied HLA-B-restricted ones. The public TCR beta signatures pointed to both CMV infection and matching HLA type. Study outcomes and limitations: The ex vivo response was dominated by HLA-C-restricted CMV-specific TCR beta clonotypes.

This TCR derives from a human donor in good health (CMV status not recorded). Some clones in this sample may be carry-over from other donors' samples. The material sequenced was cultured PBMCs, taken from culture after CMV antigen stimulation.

Written as DNA, the CDR3 is TGTGCCAGCAGTTTGCTTAGCGGACCTCTCTCCTACAATGAGCAGTTCTTC. This sequence encodes CASSLLSGPLSYNEQFF. The gene calls are TRBV12-3 or TRBV12-4 and TRBJ2-1, with a tentative D call TRBD2 (6 bases). The V end was cut by 3 bases, the J end by 0 bases, with 15 bases between. The CDR3 length is 17 residues.